The TCR beta chain described here comes from a study of blood T cells in healthy people across ages (dated by TCRdb to about 2015). At the level of the whole study: In model experiments, roughly one uniquely barcoded TCR beta cDNA molecule per two T cells was captured by template switching. Using the same blood draw, the study looked at two additional independent replicas of 1 million unique cDNA reads for two donors, one aged 18 to 29 and the other aged 80 or older. Age-related changes in TCR beta repertoire diversity were measured in the study by deep sequencing normalized with unique cDNA molecular identifiers. The donors were split into four age groups: young (average 16 years), middle-aged (39), aged (approximately 59) and long-lived (roughly 80). To avoid experimental bias, donors of different ages were randomly spread across the sequencing lanes.

The sample holds a few counts of this clonotype. It has no known antigen specificity. No clone much larger than this one lies a single base away; base qualities are absent. Results the study describes overall, beyond this receptor: Because profiling used bulk unsorted PBMCs, naive and antigen-experienced compartments could not be compared conclusively. As age increased, observed TCR beta diversity per million T cells dropped in a roughly linear way, and a significant reduction was already evident by age 40. The long-lived group showed more naive CD4+ T cells, fewer expanded clones and increased TCR diversity than the aged group, suggesting age selection. Donor CMV infection status was unknown, potentially confounding age-related changes in expanded clonotypes. A strong correlation was found between observed TCR beta diversity and the percentage of naive T cells measured by flow cytometry. Estimates of total diversity from one million sequenced T cells were regarded as lower bounds and underestimates.

Library preparation employed 5' RACE. The sequencer was an Illumina HiSeq 2500. A second PCR of about 7 to 12 cycles was performed with a sample-barcoded 5' primer and a J-beta primer mix. Each TCR beta cDNA molecule received a unique molecular identifier from a template-switch 5' adaptor carrying 12 random nucleotides. Each sample yielded at least 2.5 million CDR3-containing paired-end reads. First-strand cDNA synthesis was performed from all RNA using the Mint cDNA synthesis kit, with priming by a TRBC-specific oligonucleotide. Following uracil-DNA glycosylase treatment, all cDNA underwent a first 18-cycle PCR with the universal primers M1SS and BC2_uni_R. Regarding the original processing steps: For normalization, 1 million high-quality reads, each with a distinct molecular identifier, were randomly selected from each sample. Reads with shared molecular identifiers were discarded instead of being binned into consensus sequences. CDR3 identification, clonotype clustering and error correction used MiTCR with a Q25 quality threshold and the strictest error-elimination algorithm. Lower-bound total TCR beta diversity was estimated with a nonparametric unseen species model using Euler transformation. The public reads were reanalyzed by TCRdb: fastp trimming at Q25, MiXCR alignment, in-frame beta chains only. Rows with one shared CDR3 protein collapse into an entry with the most common genes and DNA. The V and J calls and clone size are TCRdb's, not the authors'. This sample has about 1.7 million distinct CDR3 sequences in its table, and about 30% of those were observed once. The top ten clones comprise about 7.7% of the sample.

Donors were 39 systemically healthy Caucasian individuals from Russia aged roughly 6 to 95 years. Approximately 9.3 milliliters of peripheral blood were drawn from each donor into EDTA-treated Vacutainer tubes. PBMCs were isolated by Ficoll-Paque density-gradient centrifugation, with at least 6.5 million obtained per sample. Total RNA was extracted from PBMCs with Trizol reagent, with at least 6 micrograms obtained per sample. For every donor, an aliquot of PBMCs went through flow cytometry to measure the percentages of naive CD45RAhigh/CD27high T cells. The CDR3 holds 15 amino acids from the cysteine to the phenylalanine. Only the CDR3 part of the read is kept: 45 bases, read in frame from the first base. The trim is 4 bases for V and 0 bases for J, with a gap of 12 bases between the germline ends. In the germline V gene, CDR1 corresponds to SGHTA and CDR2 to FQGNSA.

This chain joins TRBV7-2 to TRBJ1-1; perhaps TRBD1 is the D gene, with 5 bases matching. Sequenced material: blood. The sequence derives from a woman in her thirties in good health. CDR3 loop: CASSSTVFMNTEAFF. The nucleotide sequence is given as TGTGCCAGCAGCTCGACAGTTTTCATGAACACTGAAGCTTTCTTT.